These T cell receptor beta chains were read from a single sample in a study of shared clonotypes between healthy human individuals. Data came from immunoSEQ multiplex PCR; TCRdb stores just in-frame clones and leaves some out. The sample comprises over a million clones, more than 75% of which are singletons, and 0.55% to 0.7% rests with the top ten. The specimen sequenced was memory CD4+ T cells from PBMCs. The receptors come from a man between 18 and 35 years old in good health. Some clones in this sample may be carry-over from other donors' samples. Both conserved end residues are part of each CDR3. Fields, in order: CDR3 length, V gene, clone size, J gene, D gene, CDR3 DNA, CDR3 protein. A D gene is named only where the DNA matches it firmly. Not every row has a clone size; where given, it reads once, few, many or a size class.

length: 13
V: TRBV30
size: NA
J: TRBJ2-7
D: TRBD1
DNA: TGTGCCTCGAAGGGACAGGGAAGAGTCGAGCAGTACTTC
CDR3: CASKGQGRVEQYF

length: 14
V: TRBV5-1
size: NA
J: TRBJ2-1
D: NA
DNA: TGCGCCAGCAGCTTGCAAACTAGTTCCAATGAGCAGTTCTTC
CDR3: CASSLQTSSNEQFF

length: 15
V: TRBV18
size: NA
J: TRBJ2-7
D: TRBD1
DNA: TGTGCCAGCTCACCACCTGGGGACAGAGGCTACGAGCAGTACTTC
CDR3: CASSPPGDRGYEQYF

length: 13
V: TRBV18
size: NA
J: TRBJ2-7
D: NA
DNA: TGTGCCAGCTCACCAGACGTTAGCTACGAGCAGTACTTC
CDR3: CASSPDVSYEQYF

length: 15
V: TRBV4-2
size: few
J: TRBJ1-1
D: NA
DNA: TGTGCCAGCAGCCAAGGGACAGCTTCAGACACTGAAGCTTTCTTT
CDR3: CASSQGTASDTEAFF

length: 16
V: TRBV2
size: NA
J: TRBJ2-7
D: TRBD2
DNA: TGTGCCAGCAGTGAACTAGCGGGAGGACGGTATTACGAGCAGTACTTC
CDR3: CASSELAGGRYYEQYF

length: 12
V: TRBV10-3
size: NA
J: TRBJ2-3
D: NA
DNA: TGTGCCATCAAGGGGTACGCAGATACGCAGTATTTT
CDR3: CAIKGYADTQYF

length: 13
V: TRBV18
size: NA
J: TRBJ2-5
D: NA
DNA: TGTGCCAGCTCACCACCTGGCCAAGAGACCCAGTACTTC
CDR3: CASSPPGQETQYF

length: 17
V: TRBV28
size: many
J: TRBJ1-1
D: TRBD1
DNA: TGTGCCAGCAGTTTGGGGGACAGGGTTCACATGAACACTGAAGCTTTCTTT
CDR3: CASSLGDRVHMNTEAFF

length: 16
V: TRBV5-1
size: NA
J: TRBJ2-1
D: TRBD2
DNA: TGCGCCAGCAGCTTGGAGTTAGCGGGAGGGCGGAATGAGCAGTTCTTC
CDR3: CASSLELAGGRNEQFF

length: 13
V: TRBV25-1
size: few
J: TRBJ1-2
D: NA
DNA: TGTGCCAGCGCGGACAGCACTAACTATGGCTACACCTTC
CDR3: CASADSTNYGYTF

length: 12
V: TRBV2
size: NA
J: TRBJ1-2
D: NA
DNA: TGTGCCAGCAGTAGGGCAGGGGATGGCTACACCTTC
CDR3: CASSRAGDGYTF

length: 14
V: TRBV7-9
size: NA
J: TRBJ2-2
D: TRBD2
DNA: TGTGCCAGCAGTTTCCGGACTAGCGTCGGGGAGCTGTTTTTT
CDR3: CASSFRTSVGELFF

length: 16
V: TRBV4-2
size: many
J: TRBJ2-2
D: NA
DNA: TGTGCCAGCAGCCAGGTCGGGACTGCGAACACCGGGGAGCTGTTTTTT
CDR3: CASSQVGTANTGELFF

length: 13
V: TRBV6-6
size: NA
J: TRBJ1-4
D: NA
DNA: TGTGCCAGCAGTTTCCGCTCTAATGAAAAACTGTTTTTT
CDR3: CASSFRSNEKLFF

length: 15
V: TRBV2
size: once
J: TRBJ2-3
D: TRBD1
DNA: TGTGCCAGCAGTAGGGACAGGACTAGCACAGATACGCAGTATTTT
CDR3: CASSRDRTSTDTQYF

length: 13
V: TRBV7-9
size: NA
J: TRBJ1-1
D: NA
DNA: TGTGCCAGCAGCTCCCGATCCAACACTGAAGCTTTCTTT
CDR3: CASSSRSNTEAFF

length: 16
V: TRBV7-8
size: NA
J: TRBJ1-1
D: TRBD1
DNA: TGTGCCAGCAGCTTCGGGACAGGGGCCGTTTACACTGAAGCTTTCTTT
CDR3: CASSFGTGAVYTEAFF

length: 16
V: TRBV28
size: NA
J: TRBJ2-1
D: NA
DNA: TGTGCCAGCCTCAGCCTAGGGGGGGCACACCATAATGAGCAGTTCTTC
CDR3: CASLSLGGAHHNEQFF

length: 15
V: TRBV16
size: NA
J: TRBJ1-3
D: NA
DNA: TGTGCCAGCAGCCAATCATACGGAACTGGAAACACCATATATTTT
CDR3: CASSQSYGTGNTIYF

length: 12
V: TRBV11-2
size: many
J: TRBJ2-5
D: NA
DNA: TGTGCCAGCAGCTTAGTGGTAGAGACCCAGTACTTC
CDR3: CASSLVVETQYF

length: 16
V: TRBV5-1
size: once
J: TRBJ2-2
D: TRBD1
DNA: TGCGCCAGCGGCCGTACGGGACAGGGTAGCACCGGGGAGCTGTTTTTT
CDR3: CASGRTGQGSTGELFF

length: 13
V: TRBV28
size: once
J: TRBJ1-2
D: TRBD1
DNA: TGTGCCAGCAGTCAGCCAGGGGGCAGGGGCTACACCTTC
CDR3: CASSQPGGRGYTF

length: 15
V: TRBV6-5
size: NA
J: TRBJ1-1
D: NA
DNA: TGTGCCAGCAGTCTCACGGGGGGGGCGAACACTGAAGCTTTCTTT
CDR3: CASSLTGGANTEAFF

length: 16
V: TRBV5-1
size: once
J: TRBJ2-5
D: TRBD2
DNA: TGCGCCAGCAGCTCCCTCTTTGGGGGAGGGGTGGAGACCCAGTACTTC
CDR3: CASSSLFGGGVETQYF

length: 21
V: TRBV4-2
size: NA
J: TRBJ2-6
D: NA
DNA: TGTGCCAGCAGCCGGATAACGGGAGCGCGATCCCCGTTTTCTGGGGCCAACGTCCTGACTTTC
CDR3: CASSRITGARSPFSGANVLTF

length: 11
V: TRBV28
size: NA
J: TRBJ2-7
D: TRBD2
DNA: TGTGCCAGCGGCGGGAGCCACGAGCAGTACTTC
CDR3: CASGGSHEQYF

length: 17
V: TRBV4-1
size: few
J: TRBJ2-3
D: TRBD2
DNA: TGCGCCAGCAGCCAAGAGGGACTAGCGGTTAGCACAGATACGCAGTATTTT
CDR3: CASSQEGLAVSTDTQYF